These 28 T cell receptor beta chains originate from one sample sequenced in a study of naive and memory T cell subsets. The beta constant-region primer was an equimolar mix of two oligonucleotides covering TRBC1 and TRBC2. Ligated cDNA was amplified by four rounds of PCR with nested alpha and beta constant-region primers and SP2. One entry per CDR3 protein, called by TCRdb with MiXCR from the UMI-ligation and nested PCR reads. Of 95,000 to 150,000 distinct CDR3 sequences in the sample, 36% were seen once. Material for sequencing was central memory CD4+ T cells from blood. These receptor sequences come from a human donor in good health.

The genes are TRBV6-1 and TRBJ2-7; D may match TRBD1 or TRBD2 (5 bases each). The CDR3 consists of 15 residues. CDR1 and CDR2 from the germline V gene are MNHNS and SASEGT. Trimming took off 2 bases at V and 2 bases at J, with 13 bases between the two ends. The CDR3 nucleotides are TGTGCCAGCAGTGAATGGGGGACGGGAACCTACGAGCAGTACTTC. It specifies CASSEWGTGTYEQYF.

This sequence joins TRBV20-1 and TRBJ2-7; D is undetermined. This CDR3 is 13 amino acids long. Trimming took off 6 bases at V and 2 bases at J, with 14 bases between the two ends. Per germline, CDR1 DFQATT and CDR2 SNEGSKA (reference sequence). DNA for the CDR3: TGCAGTGCCAGTAAGGGCGGAACCTACGAGCAGTACTTC. Translating gives CSASKGGTYEQYF.

The genes are TRBV20-1 and TRBJ2-3; no definite D call. The V and J ends lost 5 bases and 2 bases respectively, with 11 bases between them. The CDR3 is made up of 13 amino acids. Germline CDR1 is DFQATT and CDR2 is SNEGSKA (reference sequence). The CDR3 reads CSADTLNTDTQYF. DNA for the CDR3: TGCAGTGCTGATACTCTAAACACAGATACGCAGTATTTT.

The chain employs TRBV3-1 and TRBJ2-2, with 12 bases matching TRBD2. CDR3 size: 19 residues. Germline loops: CDR1 LGHDT, CDR2 YNNKEL (reference sequence). The V gene end was trimmed by 4 bases and the J gene end by 6 bases; junction bases not matched to a gene: 15. CDR3 residues: CASSLFPALAGGPAGELFF. The CDR3 DNA follows: TGTGCCAGCAGCCTCTTCCCCGCTCTAGCGGGAGGGCCCGCCGGGGAGCTGTTTTTT.

This clonotype has more than one count but fewer than ten. The chain couples TRBV20-1 to TRBJ1-2; D is perhaps TRBD1 (5 bases). This CDR3 region has 14 residues. Trimming took 1 base from V and 2 from J, leaving 11 bases between them. From germline, CDR1 is DFQATT and CDR2 SNEGSKA (reference sequence). As DNA, the CDR3 is TGCAGTGCTAGAGTTCCCGGACACAACTATGGCTACACCTTC. Protein sequence: CSARVPGHNYGYTF.

V is TRBV5-1 and J is TRBJ2-3, with D tentatively TRBD1 or TRBD2 (6 bases each). The V and J ends lost 0 bases and 5 bases respectively, with 19 bases between them. This CDR3 is built from 17 residues. CDR1 is SGHRS and CDR2 is YFSETQ in the germline V gene. CDR3 amino acids: CASSLVLGGEEKDTQYF. The CDR3 DNA sequence: TGCGCCAGCAGCTTGGTATTGGGGGGCGAAGAGAAAGATACGCAGTATTTT.

This clonotype was found a few times. The germline gene is not matched at one end of the junction; a read error may be the cause. The chain combines TRBV7-7 with TRBJ2-2; 7 bases are a match to TRBD2. Germline CDR1 is SSHAT and CDR2 is FNYEAQ (reference sequence). The CDR3 has 15 amino acids. The CDR3 here is CASSAGRTRGGELFF. DNA of the CDR3: TGTGCTAGCAGCGCCGGCCGGACTAGAGGCGGGGAGCTGTTTTTT.

This sequence joins TRBV19 and TRBJ2-7; 9 bases are shared with TRBD1. Germline CDR1 is LNHDA and CDR2 is SQIVND (reference sequence). The CDR3 spans 16 residues. V lost 4 bases, J lost 4 bases, and 11 bases stayed unmatched. CDR3 sequence reads: CASSKTPGQGFYEQYF. The DNA of the CDR3 is TGTGCCAGTAGTAAAACCCCAGGACAGGGGTTTTACGAGCAGTACTTC.

J is TRBJ2-5 and V is TRBV2; 8 bases map to TRBD2. The CDR3 is 14 residues long. CDR1 is SNHLY, CDR2 FYNNEI, per germline. V shed 5 bases, J shed 1 base, and the junction held 3 bases outside the gene matches. The CDR3 loop is CASSHTSGQETQYF. The CDR3 DNA follows: TGTGCCAGCAGTCATACTAGCGGCCAAGAGACCCAGTACTTC. Full variable domain (remainder filled in from reference TRBV2 and TRBJ2-5): EPEVTQTPSHQVTQMGQEVILRCVPISNHLYFYWYRQILGQKVEFLVSFYNNEISEKSEIFDDQFSVERPDGSNFTLKIRSTKLEDSAMYFCASSHTSGQETQYFGPGTRLLVL.

The chain has TRBV5-1 and TRBJ1-4, with D perhaps TRBD1 (6 bases). CDR3 length: 13 amino acids. Germline V gene lookup returns CDR1 SGHRS and CDR2 YFSETQ. V dropped 7 bases and J dropped 7 bases, with 14 bases sitting between them. CDR3 sequence: CASSRGSSEKLFF. The CDR3 DNA reads TGCGCCAGCTCGAGGGGGTCGAGTGAAAAACTGTTTTTT.

This clonotype was observed a handful of times. V and J are TRBV29-1 and TRBJ1-4; D uncertain. Trimming removed 4 bases from V and 7 bases from J, with 13 bases in between. Germline assignment: CDR1 SQVTM and CDR2 ANQGSEA. This CDR3 has 13 residues. The CDR3 protein is CSVAKSAVEKLFF. DNA of the CDR3: TGCAGCGTTGCGAAATCAGCGGTTGAAAAACTGTTTTTT.

This chain joins TRBV28 and TRBJ2-2, with TRBD1 matching 8 bases. The CDR3 has 13 amino acids. CDR1 is MDHEN, CDR2 SYDVKM, per germline. Trimming cost V 6 bases and J 4 bases; bases outside gene matches: 1. The CDR3 reads CASRQGGTGELFF. CDR3 nucleotides: TGTGCCAGCAGACAGGGGGGCACCGGGGAGCTGTTTTTT.

On this clonotype itself: A much more abundant neighbour one base away suggests this may be a read error. The rearrangement links TRBV19 to TRBJ2-1; TRBD1 matches at 8 bases. Germline CDR1 is LNHDA and CDR2 is SQIVND (reference sequence). V gave up 6 bases and J gave up 4 bases; unmatched junction bases: 8. The CDR3 consists of 15 residues. The CDR3 coding sequence is TGTGCCAGTAGGCAGACCTGGACAGGGTACAATGAGCAGTTCTTC. Translating it yields CASRQTWTGYNEQFF.

The chain employs TRBV6-5 and TRBJ1-5; D may be TRBD1 (5 bases). CDR1 and CDR2 (germline): MNHEY, SVGAGI. The CDR3 runs 15 residues. With 4 bases removed from V and 6 bases from J, the gap between germline ends came to 16 bases. The CDR3 sequence: CASSSGRGWGQPQHF. The CDR3 DNA reads TGTGCCAGCAGTTCGGGAAGGGGCTGGGGTCAGCCCCAGCATTTT.

This clonotype was detected only a few times. The chain recombines TRBV7-2 with TRBJ2-3, with no clear D. The ends were cut back, 3 bases at V and 2 bases at J, with 3 bases in the middle. CDR3 size: 12 residues. Germline V gives CDR1 SGHTA, CDR2 FQGNSA. The CDR3 loop is CASSLDTDTQYF. In DNA, the CDR3 is TGTGCCAGCAGCTTGGACACAGATACGCAGTATTTT.

V usage is TRBV20-1 and J usage is TRBJ1-2, with 8 bases aligning to TRBD1. The trim removed 5 bases at V and 6 bases at J, leaving 5 bases unmatched. Germline V gene sequence: CDR1 DFQATT, CDR2 SNEGSKA (reference sequence). The CDR3 totals 12 residues. The CDR3 sequence: CSAQDRVNGYTF. CDR3 nucleotides: TGCAGTGCTCAGGACAGGGTAAATGGCTACACCTTC.

The V gene is TRBV20-1, the J gene TRBJ1-4; 8 bases align to TRBD1. The CDR3 extends over 13 amino acids. V lost 5 bases, J lost 4 bases, and 3 bases stayed unmatched. Germline-derived CDR1 and CDR2 are DFQATT and SNEGSKA (reference sequence). The CDR3 DNA reads as TGCAGTGCTGGACAGGGCGGTAATGAAAAACTGTTTTTT. Protein: CSAGQGGNEKLFF.

The chain couples TRBV10-3 to TRBJ2-1; no reliable D call. The CDR3 runs to 15 residues. Germline V gene lookup returns CDR1 ENHRY and CDR2 SYGVKD. V was pared by 3 bases and J by 9 bases, with 18 bases between. CDR3 region: CAISEARSSLGEQFF. The CDR3 DNA follows: TGTGCCATCAGTGAAGCTAGATCGAGTCTAGGTGAGCAGTTCTTC.

This clonotype was seen many times. This chain connects TRBV24-1 to TRBJ2-1; TRBD2 agrees at 7 bases. Germline trimming cut 5 bases from V and 7 bases from J; bases unmatched to any gene: 4. The CDR3 extends over 13 amino acids. Per the germline V gene, CDR1 is KGHDR and CDR2 is SFDVKD. The CDR3 nucleotides are TGTGCCACCAGTGCGGGAGGTTCGAATGAGCAGTTCTTC. This codes for CATSAGGSNEQFF.

The gene calls are TRBV7-8 and TRBJ2-1; D possibly corresponds to TRBD2 (5 bases). The V and J ends lost 2 bases and 8 bases respectively, with 16 bases between them. The CDR3 has 15 amino acids. Germline lookup yields CDR1 SGHVS and CDR2 FQNEAQ. The CDR3 here is CASSLPGMAGDEQFF. The CDR3 DNA follows: TGTGCCAGCAGCTTACCGGGAATGGCTGGGGATGAGCAGTTCTTC.

This clonotype was seen a single time. This chain's CDR3 is CASSEYGRAYF. In DNA form, the CDR3 reads TGTGCCAGCAGTGAATACGGGCGGGCCTACTTC. The chain combines TRBV25-1 with TRBJ2-5, with D maybe TRBD2 (5 bases). The V gene's germline CDR1 is MGHDK and CDR2 SYGVNS. V lost 0 bases and J 14 bases, leaving 10 bases between the germline ends. The CDR3 totals 11 residues.

This clonotype came up many times. The chain has TRBV10-3 and TRBJ1-5; TRBD1 might be the D (5 bases). This CDR3 is 16 amino acids long. V lost 3 bases to trimming and J lost 0 bases, with 12 bases between them. The germline V gene encodes CDR1 ENHRY and CDR2 SYGVKD. The CDR3 DNA sequence: TGTGCCATCAGTGACAGGGTCAGTGGTAGCAATCAGCCCCAGCATTTT. This sequence encodes CAISDRVSGSNQPQHF.

This clonotype has just a few counts. The chain uses TRBV4-3 and TRBJ2-7; TRBD1 might be the D (6 bases). V was cut by 3 bases and J by 4 bases, with 10 bases left in between. The length of the CDR3 is 13 residues. Per germline, CDR1 LGHNA and CDR2 YSLEER. The CDR3 sequence is CASSHSRGYEQYF. The CDR3 DNA is TGCGCCAGCAGCCACAGCAGGGGTTACGAGCAGTACTTC.

V gene TRBV20-1 combines with J gene TRBJ2-7; D may be TRBD2 (6 bases). CDR3 length: 14 residues. V was trimmed by 5 bases and J by 2 bases, leaving 16 bases between them. CDR1 is DFQATT, CDR2 SNEGSKA, per germline (reference sequence). CDR3 region: CSAQSTGVTYEQYF. For the CDR3, the DNA is TGCAGTGCTCAATCGACGGGGGTAACCTACGAGCAGTACTTC.

The chain employs TRBV6-2 or TRBV6-3 and TRBJ1-5, with D perhaps TRBD1 (5 bases). Looked up from germline, CDR1 is MNHEY and CDR2 is SVGEGT. The V gene lost 2 bases and the J gene lost 1 base, with 18 bases spanning the gap. The CDR3 extends over 18 amino acids. The CDR3 DNA is TGTGCCAGCAGTTACCTGGTGAGTCGGGACGGAAGCAATCAGCCCCAGCATTTT. Its translation is CASSYLVSRDGSNQPQHF.

This clonotype was picked up a small number of times. The chain uses TRBV29-1 and TRBJ2-7, with D maybe TRBD1 (6 bases). The CDR3 has 12 amino acids. V was trimmed by 5 bases and J by 7 bases, leaving 15 bases between them. From germline, CDR1 is SQVTM and CDR2 ANQGSEA. The CDR3 protein is CSVTTGLGEQYF. The CDR3 DNA reads TGCAGCGTTACCACAGGGCTGGGGGAGCAGTACTTC.

The V and J genes are TRBV18 and TRBJ2-7; D gene unclear. Trimming shortened V by 0 bases and J by 0 bases, and 9 bases separated the two germline ends. Per the germline V gene, CDR1 is KGHSH and CDR2 is LQKENI. The CDR3 runs 15 residues. The CDR3 nucleotides are TGTGCCAGCTCACCACCCGACGGTAGCTCCTACGAGCAGTACTTC. This gives the protein CASSPPDGSSYEQYF. Looking up the rest from reference TRBV18 and TRBJ2-7 gives the full variable domain: NAGVMQNPRHLVRRRGQEARLRCSPMKGHSHVYWYRQLPEEGLKFMVYLQKENIIDESGMPKERFSAEFPKEGPSILRIQQVVRGDSAAYFCASSPPDGSSYEQYFGPGTRLTVT.

The rearrangement joins TRBV5-5 to TRBJ2-1; D perhaps matches TRBD2 (6 bases). The CDR3 spans 14 residues. The germline V and J ends were trimmed by 4 bases and 8 bases, with 16 bases remaining between them. Germline lookup yields CDR1 SGHKS and CDR2 YYEKEE (reference sequence). The CDR3 spells CASSLGGKLDEQFF. In nucleotides, the CDR3 is TGTGCCAGCAGCCTCGGCGGGAAACTAGATGAGCAGTTCTTC.